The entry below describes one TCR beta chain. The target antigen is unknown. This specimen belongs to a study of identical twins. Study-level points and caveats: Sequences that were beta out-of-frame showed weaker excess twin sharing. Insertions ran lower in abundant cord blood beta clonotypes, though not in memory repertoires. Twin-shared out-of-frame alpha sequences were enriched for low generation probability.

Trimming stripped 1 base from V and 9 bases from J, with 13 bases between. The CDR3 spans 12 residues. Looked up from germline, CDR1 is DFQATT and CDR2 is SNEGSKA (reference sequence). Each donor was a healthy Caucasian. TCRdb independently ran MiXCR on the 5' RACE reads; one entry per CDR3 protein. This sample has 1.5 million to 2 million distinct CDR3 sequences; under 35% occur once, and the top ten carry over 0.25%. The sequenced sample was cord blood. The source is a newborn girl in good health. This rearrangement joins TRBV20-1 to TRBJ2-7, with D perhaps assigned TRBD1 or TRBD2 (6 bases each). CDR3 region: CSARGTTGAQYF. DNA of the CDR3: TGCAGTGCTAGAGGTACCACGGGGGCGCAGTACTTC.